The 3 T cell receptor beta chains below come from one sample, sequenced in a study of blood T cell repertoires in COVID-19. The protocol was immunoSEQ multiplex PCR, while the TCRdb copy is restricted to in-frame clones and leaves out a portion. The sample records 170,000 or so clones, 75% to 80% being singletons. Sequenced: peripheral blood. These receptors originate from a woman aged 65 to 85 with acute or convalescent COVID-19.

This rearrangement joins TRBV19 to TRBJ1-5; 10 nucleotides align to TRBD1. This CDR3 is 14 amino acids long. CDR1 and CDR2 from the germline V gene are LNHDA and SQIVND (reference sequence). After removal of 8 bases from V and 4 bases from J, the junction contained 5 bases not matched to a gene. Here the CDR3 DNA reads TGTGCCAGTTCCGGGACAGGGGCGAATCAGCCCCAGCATTTT. Translation: CASSGTGANQPQHF.

This chain uses TRBV7-9 with TRBJ2-3, with 14 bases aligning to TRBD2. J gave up 4 bases and V 5 bases, and 11 bases lay outside the gene matches. CDR1 SEHNR and CDR2 FQNEAQ come from the germline V gene (reference sequence). CDR3 length: 18 amino acids. The CDR3 nucleotides read TGTGCCAGCAGCCTCGCTCCGGGACTAGCGGGAGTGGCAGATACGCAGTATTTT. The encoded protein is CASSLAPGLAGVADTQYF.

The rearrangement uses TRBV11-2 and TRBJ2-2; the D is unclear. The CDR3 contains 15 residues. V lost 6 bases, J lost 0 bases, and 11 bases lay in between. Germline V CDR1 and CDR2: SGHAT, FQNNGV. The DNA of the CDR3 is TGTGCCAGCAGGGTTAGGCTAGCGAACACCGGGGAGCTGTTTTTT. Protein product: CASRVRLANTGELFF.